The 24 T cell receptor beta chains given below trace back to one sample, sequenced in a study of cytomegalovirus exposure and HLA in healthy donors (dated by TCRdb to 2017 to 2019). Libraries were built with the immunoSEQ multiplex PCR assay. For the multiplex PCR, a mixture combining 60 forward primers for TCR Vbeta segments and 13 reverse primers for TCR Jbeta segments was used. Held by TCRdb, this immuneACCESS table contains in-frame sequences only and omits some clones. Under half of the omission traces to an unresolved V gene where checked; the cause of the rest is unknown. This sample is represented by under 95,000 clones; around 81% of them were singletons. Approximately 1% of the sample comes from the top ten. Sequencing was performed on PBMCs. Every receptor here comes from a male donor in good health and CMV-seronegative.

The rearrangement uses TRBV7-3 and TRBJ2-3; 9 bases map to TRBD2. V shed 8 bases, J shed 6 bases, and the junction held 3 bases outside the gene matches. This CDR3 region has 12 residues. In germline, CDR1 is SGHTA, CDR2 FQGTGA. The CDR3 reads CASGGRGDTQYF. CDR3 bases: TGTGCCAGCGGCGGGAGGGGGGATACGCAGTATTTT.

The chain couples TRBV15 to TRBJ2-2, with no clear D. The V end was cut by 0 bases, the J end by 3 bases, with 8 bases between. The germline V gene has CDR1 LNHNV and CDR2 YYDKDF (reference sequence). This CDR3 comprises 15 residues. CDR3 region: CATSRDATDTGELFF. The CDR3 region has the DNA TGTGCCACCAGCAGAGACGCTACGGACACCGGGGAGCTGTTTTTT. Variable domain in full (rest from reference TRBV15 and TRBJ2-2): DAMVIQNPRYQVTQFGKPVTLSCSQTLNHNVMYWYQQKSSQAPKLLFHYYDKDFNNEADTPDNFQSRRPNTSFCFLDIRSPGLGDTAMYLCATSRDATDTGELFFGEGSRLTVL.

The chain uses TRBV2 and TRBJ1-1; TRBD1 aligns across 8 bases. Trimming at V came to 5 bases and at J to 9 bases, leaving 5 bases not matched to a gene. Germline CDR1 is SNHLY and CDR2 is FYNNEI. The CDR3 totals 12 residues. CDR3 residues: CASSSGTGKAFF. The CDR3 bases are TGTGCCAGCAGTTCCGGGACAGGCAAAGCTTTCTTT.

The chain combines TRBV6-1 with TRBJ1-2, with 8 bases identical to TRBD1. Trimming at V came to 8 bases and at J to 4 bases, leaving 9 bases not matched to a gene. Germline loops: CDR1 MNHNS, CDR2 SASEGT. This CDR3 spans 14 amino acids. As DNA, the CDR3 is TGTGCCAGCGGACAGGGCAATTGGGTCTATGGCTACACCTTC. Translation gives CASGQGNWVYGYTF.

The genes are TRBV5-6 and TRBJ2-1; TRBD2 aligns across 11 bases. CDR1 is SGHDT and CDR2 is YYEEEE in the germline V gene. V lost 2 bases, J lost 7 bases, and 8 bases stayed unmatched. The CDR3 consists of 16 residues. CDR3 protein: CASSFSLSGGVNEQFF. The CDR3 DNA reads as TGTGCCAGCAGCTTTTCGCTTAGCGGGGGGGTAAATGAGCAGTTCTTC.

The chain carries TRBV5-1 and TRBJ1-4; 8 bases line up with TRBD1. CDR3 size: 19 residues. After removal of 0 bases from V and 6 bases from J, the junction contained 16 bases not matched to a gene. Germline loops: CDR1 SGHRS, CDR2 YFSETQ. For the CDR3, the DNA is TGCGCCAGCAGCTTGGCGGGGGACAGGATTCCCAGAGTGGATGAAAAACTGTTTTTT. Its translation is CASSLAGDRIPRVDEKLFF. Variable domain in full (rest from reference TRBV5-1 and TRBJ1-4): KAGVTQTPRYLIKTRGQQVTLSCSPISGHRSVSWYQQTPGQGLQFLFEYFSETQRNKGNFPGRFSGRQFSNSRSEMNVSTLELGDSALYLCASSLAGDRIPRVDEKLFFGSGTQLSVL.

This clone has more than one count but fewer than ten. The V call is TRBV29-1, the J call TRBJ2-3; D is unresolved. Germline CDR1 reads SQVTM; CDR2 reads ANQGSEA. The CDR3 contains 11 residues. Trimming stripped 4 bases from V and 3 bases from J, with 5 bases between. CDR3 residues: CSVGPTDTQYF. CDR3 coding DNA: TGCAGCGTTGGGCCTACAGATACGCAGTATTTT.

This clone came up a few times. V and J are TRBV6-6 and TRBJ2-3, with 11 bases fitting TRBD2. The CDR3 sequence is 14 residues long. The junction had 5 bases not matched to a gene; V was cut back by 5 bases and J by 7 bases. Germline V lookup: CDR1 MNHNY, CDR2 SVGAGI (reference sequence). In DNA form, the CDR3 reads TGTGCCAGCAGTCGTAGCGGGGGGGCCAATACGCAGTATTTT. This encodes CASSRSGGANTQYF.

The J gene is TRBJ1-1, the V gene TRBV5-1, with D possibly TRBD1 on 5 matching bases. The CDR3 consists of 13 residues. V was cut by 3 bases and J by 2 bases, with 8 bases left in between. CDR1 and CDR2 (germline): SGHRS, YFSETQ. The CDR3 sequence is CASSSRGNTEAFF. CDR3 in DNA: TGCGCCAGCAGCTCGCGGGGCAACACTGAAGCTTTCTTT.

The chain is built from TRBV5-1 and TRBJ2-3; D gene uncertain. V lost 0 bases, J lost 0 bases, and 8 bases lay in between. Germline CDR1 SGHRS, CDR2 YFSETQ. The CDR3 consists of 15 residues. The CDR3 nucleotides are TGCGCCAGCAGCTTGGAGGCAGCGAGCACAGATACGCAGTATTTT. It specifies CASSLEAASTDTQYF.

The chain couples TRBV18 to TRBJ1-4; 12 bases map to TRBD1. CDR3 length: 19 amino acids. The germline gives CDR1 KGHSH, CDR2 LQKENI. V lost 0 bases and J lost 8; bases outside the gene matches: 13. The DNA of the CDR3 is TGTGCCAGCTCACCACCGGACCGGGACAGGGGGCTTTCTTCCGAAAAACTGTTTTTT. It encodes CASSPPDRDRGLSSEKLFF.

The sample holds a few counts of this clone. Written as DNA, the CDR3 is TGCGCCAGCAGCCATCAGACAGAAAACACTGAAGCTTTCTTT. Translating it yields CASSHQTENTEAFF. The genes are TRBV4-1 and TRBJ1-1; D might be TRBD1 (5 bases). The V gene lost 3 bases and the J gene lost 2 bases, with 10 bases spanning the gap. This CDR3 contains 14 residues. CDR1 and CDR2 (germline): MGHRA, YSYEKL.

This chain links TRBV19 with TRBJ1-3; TRBD1 agrees at 8 bases. CDR1 and CDR2 (germline): LNHDA, SQIVND (reference sequence). V dropped 3 bases and J dropped 5; count of bases not matched to a gene: 15. The CDR3 consists of 18 residues. This chain's CDR3 is CASSITPPDRDGRNTIYF. CDR3 DNA: TGTGCCAGTAGTATTACCCCGCCGGACAGGGATGGAAGAAACACCATATATTTT.

This clone is a singleton in its sample. This chain links TRBV6-1 with TRBJ1-2, with 9 bases matching TRBD1. CDR1 MNHNS and CDR2 SASEGT come from the germline V gene. The ends lost 8 bases at V and 4 bases at J; junction bases unmatched: 11. CDR3 size: 15 residues. The CDR3 protein is CASAETGGYRYGYTF. The CDR3 DNA follows: TGTGCCAGCGCCGAAACAGGGGGCTATCGCTATGGCTACACCTTC.

V is TRBV4-1 and J is TRBJ2-5; 16 nucleotides agree with TRBD2. V was clipped by 1 base and J by 5 bases; unmatched bases: 10. The CDR3 contains 19 residues. Per germline, CDR1 MGHRA and CDR2 YSYEKL. CDR3 sequence: CASSQGGLAGGPRQETQYF. CDR3 DNA: TGCGCCAGCAGCCAAGGGGGACTAGCGGGGGGGCCGCGTCAGGAGACCCAGTACTTC.

This rearrangement joins TRBV6-1 to TRBJ1-4, with 7 bases identical to TRBD1. Trimming at V came to 2 bases and at J to 5 bases, leaving 5 bases not matched to a gene. This CDR3 has 15 residues. CDR1 and CDR2 (germline): MNHNS, SASEGT. CDR3 DNA sequence: TGTGCCAGCAGTGAAAATACAGGGGTAAATGAAAAACTGTTTTTT. Protein product: CASSENTGVNEKLFF.

V is TRBV7-9 and J is TRBJ2-7, with 11 nucleotides matching TRBD2. The germline V gene has CDR1 SEHNR and CDR2 FQNEAQ (reference sequence). Losses at the gene ends were 3 bases for V and 5 bases for J; bases not matched to a gene: 0. The CDR3 is 13 amino acids. The CDR3 DNA sequence: TGTGCCAGCAGCTTGACTAGCGGGGACGAGCAGTACTTC. Its protein product is CASSLTSGDEQYF.

This clone was detected only once. This sequence joins TRBV27 and TRBJ2-5; the D is unclear. The tail of the sequence fits TRBJ2-7 better, so the J call may be wrong. Germline CDR1 and CDR2: MNHEY and SMNVEV (reference sequence). The CDR3 is 13 amino acids. The CDR3: CASSFSQVYEQYF. The DNA of the CDR3 is TGTGCCAGCAGTTTCAGTCAGGTCTACGAGCAGTACTTC.

The genes are TRBV13 and TRBJ2-2; possibly TRBD1 for D (5 bases). With 3 bases removed from V and 1 base from J, the gap between germline ends came to 6 bases. Germline V CDR1 and CDR2: PRHDT, FYEKMQ (reference sequence). This CDR3 contains 14 residues. CDR3: CASSFDRNTGELFF. DNA for the CDR3: TGTGCCAGCAGCTTCGACAGGAACACCGGGGAGCTGTTTTTT.

V is TRBV28 and J is TRBJ2-1; 11 nucleotides match TRBD2. Germline CDR1 reads MDHEN; CDR2 reads SYDVKM. The J segment lost 5 bases and the V segment lost 3 bases, leaving 6 bases of the junction unmatched. The CDR3 has 16 amino acids. The CDR3 loop is CASSLVAGGSHNEQFF. CDR3 in DNA: TGTGCCAGCAGTTTGGTAGCGGGAGGGTCCCACAATGAGCAGTTCTTC.

This chain joins TRBV7-3 and TRBJ2-3, with D uncertain. There are 13 residues in the CDR3. In germline, CDR1 is SGHTA, CDR2 FQGTGA. V dropped 2 bases and J dropped 0 bases, with 3 bases sitting between them. This CDR3 is CASSLQSTDTQYF. CDR3 nucleotide sequence: TGTGCCAGCAGCTTACAGAGCACAGATACGCAGTATTTT.

The chain is built from TRBV6-5 and TRBJ1-1; 8 bases are a match to TRBD1. The CDR3 is 16 residues long. The J segment lost 2 bases and the V segment lost 1 base, leaving 6 bases of the junction unmatched. The germline gives CDR1 MNHEY, CDR2 SVGAGI. CDR3 sequence: CASSYLGAGGNTEAFF. The CDR3 DNA follows: TGTGCCAGCAGTTACTTGGGGGCAGGGGGCAACACTGAAGCTTTCTTT.

This chain joins TRBV6-1 and TRBJ1-4; D unclear. The length of the CDR3 is 19 residues. V gave up 1 base and J gave up 0 bases, with 18 bases separating them. Germline lookup yields CDR1 MNHNS and CDR2 SASEGT. DNA for the CDR3: TGTGCCAGCAGTGAAGTTGCAACAGTCTTCAAAACAACTAATGAAAAACTGTTTTTT. It specifies CASSEVATVFKTTNEKLFF.

This chain connects TRBV18 to TRBJ1-2; D might be TRBD1 (6 bases). Looked up from germline, CDR1 is KGHSH and CDR2 is LQKENI. This CDR3 is built from 13 residues. V was pared by 4 bases and J by 1 base, with 7 bases between. CDR3 sequence (DNA): TGTGCCAGCTCACAGGGGGATAACTATGGCTACACCTTC. Translation: CASSQGDNYGYTF.